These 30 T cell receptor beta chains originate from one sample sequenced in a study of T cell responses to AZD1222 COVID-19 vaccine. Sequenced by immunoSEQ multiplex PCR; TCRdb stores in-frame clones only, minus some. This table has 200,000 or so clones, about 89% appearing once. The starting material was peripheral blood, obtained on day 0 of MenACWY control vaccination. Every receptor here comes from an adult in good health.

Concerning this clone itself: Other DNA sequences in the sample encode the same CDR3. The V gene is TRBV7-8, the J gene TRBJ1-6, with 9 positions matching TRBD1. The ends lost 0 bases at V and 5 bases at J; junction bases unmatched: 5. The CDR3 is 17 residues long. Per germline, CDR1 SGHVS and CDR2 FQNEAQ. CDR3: CASSLASGTGNNSPLHF. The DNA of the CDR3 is TGTGCCAGCAGCTTAGCGTCCGGGACAGGGAATAATTCACCCCTCCACTTT.

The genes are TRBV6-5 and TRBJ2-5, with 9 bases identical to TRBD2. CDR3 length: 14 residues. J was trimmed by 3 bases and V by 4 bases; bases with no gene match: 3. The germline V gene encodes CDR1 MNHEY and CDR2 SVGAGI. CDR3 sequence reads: CASSSIAGEETQYF. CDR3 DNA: TGTGCCAGCAGTTCCATAGCGGGGGAAGAGACCCAGTACTTC.

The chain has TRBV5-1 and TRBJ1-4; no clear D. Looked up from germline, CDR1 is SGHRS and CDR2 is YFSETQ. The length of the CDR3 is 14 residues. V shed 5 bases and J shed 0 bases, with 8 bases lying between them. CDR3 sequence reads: CASRPGSTNEKLFF. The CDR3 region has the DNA TGCGCCAGCAGGCCGGGGTCAACTAATGAAAAACTGTTTTTT.

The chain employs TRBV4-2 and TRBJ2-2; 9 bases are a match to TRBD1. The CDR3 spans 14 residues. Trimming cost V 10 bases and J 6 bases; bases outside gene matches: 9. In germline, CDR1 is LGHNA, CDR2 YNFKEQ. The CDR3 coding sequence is TGTGCCACCAGGGGACAGGGCCGGTCCGGGGAGCTGTTTTTT. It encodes CATRGQGRSGELFF.

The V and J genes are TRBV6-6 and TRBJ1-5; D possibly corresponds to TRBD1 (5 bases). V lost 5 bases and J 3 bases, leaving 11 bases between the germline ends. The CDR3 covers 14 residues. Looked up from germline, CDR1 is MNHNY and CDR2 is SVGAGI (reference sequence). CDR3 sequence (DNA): TGTGCCAGCAGTCTCGGGACGGTCAATCAGCCCCAGCATTTT. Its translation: CASSLGTVNQPQHF.

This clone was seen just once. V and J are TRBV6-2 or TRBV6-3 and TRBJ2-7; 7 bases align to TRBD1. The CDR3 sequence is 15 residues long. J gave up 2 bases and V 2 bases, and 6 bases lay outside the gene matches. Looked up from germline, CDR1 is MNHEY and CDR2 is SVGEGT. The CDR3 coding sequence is TGTGCCAGCAGTTACCTGACAGGGATGGCCTACGAGCAGTACTTC. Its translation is CASSYLTGMAYEQYF.

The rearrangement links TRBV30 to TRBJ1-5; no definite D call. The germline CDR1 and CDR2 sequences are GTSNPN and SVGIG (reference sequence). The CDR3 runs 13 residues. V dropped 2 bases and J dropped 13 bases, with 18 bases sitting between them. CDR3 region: CAWSRAAISDQHF. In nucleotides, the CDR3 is TGTGCCTGGAGTCGGGCAGCAATCAGTGATCAGCATTTT.

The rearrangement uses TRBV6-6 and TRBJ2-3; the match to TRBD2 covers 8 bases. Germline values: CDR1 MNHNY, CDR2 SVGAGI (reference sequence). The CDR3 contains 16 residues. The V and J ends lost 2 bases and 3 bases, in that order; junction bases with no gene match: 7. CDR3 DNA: TGTGCCAGCAGTTACAGGCGGGGGGCCGGGACAGATACGCAGTATTTT. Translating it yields CASSYRRGAGTDTQYF.

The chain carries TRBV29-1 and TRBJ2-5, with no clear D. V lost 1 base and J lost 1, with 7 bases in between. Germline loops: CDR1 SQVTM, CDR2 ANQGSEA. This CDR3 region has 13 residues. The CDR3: CSVEGRFQETQYF. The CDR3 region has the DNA TGCAGCGTTGAAGGACGGTTCCAAGAGACCCAGTACTTC.

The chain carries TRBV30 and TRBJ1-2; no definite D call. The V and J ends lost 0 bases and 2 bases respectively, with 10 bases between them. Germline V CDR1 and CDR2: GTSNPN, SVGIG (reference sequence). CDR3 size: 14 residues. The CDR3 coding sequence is TGTGCCTGGAGTGTACCTGGCAGGAACTATGGCTACACCTTC. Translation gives CAWSVPGRNYGYTF.

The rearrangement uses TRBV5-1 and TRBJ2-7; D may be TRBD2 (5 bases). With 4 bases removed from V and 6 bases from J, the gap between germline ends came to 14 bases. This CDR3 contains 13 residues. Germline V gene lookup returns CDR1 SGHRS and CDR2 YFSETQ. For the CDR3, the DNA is TGCGCCAGCAGCCCGCCGGGGTCGGCCGAGCAGTACTTC. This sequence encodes CASSPPGSAEQYF. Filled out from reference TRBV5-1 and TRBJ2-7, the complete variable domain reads KAGVTQTPRYLIKTRGQQVTLSCSPISGHRSVSWYQQTPGQGLQFLFEYFSETQRNKGNFPGRFSGRQFSNSRSEMNVSTLELGDSALYLCASSPPGSAEQYFGPGTRLTVT.

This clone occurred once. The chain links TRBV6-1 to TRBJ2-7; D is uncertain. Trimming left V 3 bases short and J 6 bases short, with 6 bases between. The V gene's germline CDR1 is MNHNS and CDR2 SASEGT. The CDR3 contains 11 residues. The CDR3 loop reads CASSDSREQYF. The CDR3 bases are TGTGCCAGCAGTGACAGTCGCGAGCAGTACTTC.

The CDR3 reads CASRDDRATEQYF. As DNA, the CDR3 is TGCGCCAGCAGAGATGACAGGGCAACCGAGCAGTACTTC. The chain joins TRBV10-2 to TRBJ2-7, with TRBD1 identical over 7 bases. The CDR3 sequence is 13 residues long. CDR1 and CDR2 from the germline V gene are WSHSY and SAAADI. V lost 6 bases and J lost 6; bases outside the gene matches: 8.

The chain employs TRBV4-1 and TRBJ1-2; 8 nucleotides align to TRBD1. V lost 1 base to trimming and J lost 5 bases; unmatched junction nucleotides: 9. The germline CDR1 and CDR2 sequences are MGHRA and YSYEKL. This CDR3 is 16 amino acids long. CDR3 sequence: CASSQAGQGSGYGYTF. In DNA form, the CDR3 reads TGCGCCAGCAGCCAAGCAGGACAGGGCTCAGGGTATGGCTACACCTTC.

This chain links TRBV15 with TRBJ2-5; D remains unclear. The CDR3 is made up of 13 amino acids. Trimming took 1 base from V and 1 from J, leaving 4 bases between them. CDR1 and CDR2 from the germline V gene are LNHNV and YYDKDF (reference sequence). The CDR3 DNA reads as TGTGCCACCAGCAGAGCCAGCCAAGAGACCCAGTACTTC. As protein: CATSRASQETQYF.

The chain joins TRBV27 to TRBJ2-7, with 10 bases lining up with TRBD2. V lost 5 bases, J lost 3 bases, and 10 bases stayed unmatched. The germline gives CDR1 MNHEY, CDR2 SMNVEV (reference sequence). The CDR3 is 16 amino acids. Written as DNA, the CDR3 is TGTGCCAGCAGTCTCTCCCGGGCTAGCGGGAGCTACGAGCAGTACTTC. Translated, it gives CASSLSRASGSYEQYF.

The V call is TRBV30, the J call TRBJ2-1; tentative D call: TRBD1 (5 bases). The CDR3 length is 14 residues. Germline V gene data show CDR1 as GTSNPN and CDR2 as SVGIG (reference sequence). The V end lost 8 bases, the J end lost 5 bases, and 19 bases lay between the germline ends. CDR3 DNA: TGTGCCGGGCAAGGAGTTACAGGTGACAATGAGCAGTTCTTC. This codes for CAGQGVTGDNEQFF.

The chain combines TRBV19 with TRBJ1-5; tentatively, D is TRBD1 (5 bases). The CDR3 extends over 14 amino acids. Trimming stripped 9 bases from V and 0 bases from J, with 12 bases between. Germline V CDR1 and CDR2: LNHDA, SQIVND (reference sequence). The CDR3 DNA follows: TGTGCCAGCCAGGGACCGAATAGCAATCAGCCCCAGCATTTT. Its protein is CASQGPNSNQPQHF. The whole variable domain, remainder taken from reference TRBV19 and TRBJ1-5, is DGGITQSPKYLFRKEGQNVTLSCEQNLNHDAMYWYRQDPGQGLRLIYYSQIVNDFQKGDIAEGYSVSREKKESFPLTVTSAQKNPTAFYLCASQGPNSNQPQHFGDGTRLSIL.

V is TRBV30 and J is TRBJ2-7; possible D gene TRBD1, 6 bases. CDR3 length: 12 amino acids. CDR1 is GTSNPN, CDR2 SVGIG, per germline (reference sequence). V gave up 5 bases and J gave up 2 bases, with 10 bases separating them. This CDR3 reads CAWGGQTYEQYF. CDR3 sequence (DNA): TGTGCCTGGGGAGGACAGACCTACGAGCAGTACTTC.

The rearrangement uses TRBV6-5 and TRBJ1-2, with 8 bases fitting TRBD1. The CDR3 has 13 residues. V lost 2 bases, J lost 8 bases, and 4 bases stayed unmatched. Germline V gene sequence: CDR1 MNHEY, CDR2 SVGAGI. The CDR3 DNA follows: TGTGCCAGCAGTTACGTGACAGGGGCGGGCTACACCTTC. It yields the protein CASSYVTGAGYTF.

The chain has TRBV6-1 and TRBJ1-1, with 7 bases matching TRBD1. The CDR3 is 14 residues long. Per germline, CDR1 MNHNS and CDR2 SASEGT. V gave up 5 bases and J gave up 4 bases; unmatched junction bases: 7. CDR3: CASSTTTGTTEAFF. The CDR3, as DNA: TGTGCCAGCAGTACCACGACAGGGACCACTGAAGCTTTCTTT.

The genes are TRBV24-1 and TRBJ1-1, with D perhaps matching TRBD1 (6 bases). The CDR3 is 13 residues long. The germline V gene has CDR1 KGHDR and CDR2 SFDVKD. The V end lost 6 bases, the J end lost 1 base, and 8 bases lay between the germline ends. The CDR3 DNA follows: TGTGCCACCAGTCCGGACAGGAACACTGAAGCTTTCTTT. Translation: CATSPDRNTEAFF.

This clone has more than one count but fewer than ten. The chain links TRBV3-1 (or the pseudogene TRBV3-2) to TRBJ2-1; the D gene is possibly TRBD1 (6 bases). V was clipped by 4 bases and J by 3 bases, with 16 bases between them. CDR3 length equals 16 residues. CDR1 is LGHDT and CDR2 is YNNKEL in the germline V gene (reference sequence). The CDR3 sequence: CASSPRSDSIYNEQFF. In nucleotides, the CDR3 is TGTGCCAGCAGCCCCAGATCGGACAGCATCTACAATGAGCAGTTCTTC.

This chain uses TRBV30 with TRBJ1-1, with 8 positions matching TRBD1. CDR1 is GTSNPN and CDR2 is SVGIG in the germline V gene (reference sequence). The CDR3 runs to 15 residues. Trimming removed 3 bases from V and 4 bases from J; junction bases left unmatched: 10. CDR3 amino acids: CAWRGDRRGGTEAFF. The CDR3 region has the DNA TGTGCCTGGAGGGGGGACAGGCGTGGTGGCACTGAAGCTTTCTTT.

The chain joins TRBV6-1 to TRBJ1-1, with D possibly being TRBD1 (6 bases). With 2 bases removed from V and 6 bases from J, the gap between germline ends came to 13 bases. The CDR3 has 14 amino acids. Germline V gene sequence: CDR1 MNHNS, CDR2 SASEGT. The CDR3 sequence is CASSELGDNAEAFF. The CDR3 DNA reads TGTGCCAGCAGTGAATTAGGGGACAACGCTGAAGCTTTCTTT.

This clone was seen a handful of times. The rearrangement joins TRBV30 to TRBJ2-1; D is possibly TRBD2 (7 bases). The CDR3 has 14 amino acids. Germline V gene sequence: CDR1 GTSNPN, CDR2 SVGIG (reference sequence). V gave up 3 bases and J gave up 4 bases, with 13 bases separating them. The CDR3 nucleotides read TGTGCCTGGAGCCGGGGGGCGGGATACAATGAGCAGTTCTTC. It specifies CAWSRGAGYNEQFF.

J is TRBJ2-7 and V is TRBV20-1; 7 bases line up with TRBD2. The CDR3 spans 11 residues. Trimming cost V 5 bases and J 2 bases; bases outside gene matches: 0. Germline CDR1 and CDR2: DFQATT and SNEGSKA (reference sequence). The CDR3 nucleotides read TGCAGTGCTGGGACTACCTACGAGCAGTACTTC. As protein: CSAGTTYEQYF.

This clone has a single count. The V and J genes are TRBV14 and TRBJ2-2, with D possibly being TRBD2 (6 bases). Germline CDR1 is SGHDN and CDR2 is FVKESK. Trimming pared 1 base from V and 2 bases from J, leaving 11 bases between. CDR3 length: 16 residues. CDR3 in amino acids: CASSQVSGANTGELFF. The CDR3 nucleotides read TGTGCCAGCAGCCAAGTTTCGGGAGCTAACACCGGGGAGCTGTTTTTT.

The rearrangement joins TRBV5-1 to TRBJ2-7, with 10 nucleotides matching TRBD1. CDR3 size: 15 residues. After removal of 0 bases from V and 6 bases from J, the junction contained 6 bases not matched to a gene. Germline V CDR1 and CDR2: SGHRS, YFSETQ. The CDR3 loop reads CASSLGGQGGSEQYF. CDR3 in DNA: TGCGCCAGCAGCTTGGGCGGACAGGGGGGTTCCGAGCAGTACTTC.

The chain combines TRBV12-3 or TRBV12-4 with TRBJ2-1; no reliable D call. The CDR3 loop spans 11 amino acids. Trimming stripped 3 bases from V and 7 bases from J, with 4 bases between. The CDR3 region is CASSLGNEQFF. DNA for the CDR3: TGTGCCAGCAGTTTGGGGAATGAGCAGTTCTTC.